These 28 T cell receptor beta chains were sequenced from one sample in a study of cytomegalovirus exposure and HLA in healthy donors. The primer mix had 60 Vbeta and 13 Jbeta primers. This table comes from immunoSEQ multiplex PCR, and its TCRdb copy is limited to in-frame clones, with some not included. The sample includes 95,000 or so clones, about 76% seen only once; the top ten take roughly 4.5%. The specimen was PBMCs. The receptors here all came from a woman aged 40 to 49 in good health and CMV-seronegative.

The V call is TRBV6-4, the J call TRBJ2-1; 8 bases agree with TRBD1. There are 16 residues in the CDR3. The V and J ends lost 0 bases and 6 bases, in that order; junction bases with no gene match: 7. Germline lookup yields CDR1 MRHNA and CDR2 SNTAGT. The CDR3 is CASSDSRQGTGNEQFF. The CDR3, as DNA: TGTGCCAGCAGTGACTCTCGACAGGGGACGGGCAATGAGCAGTTCTTC.

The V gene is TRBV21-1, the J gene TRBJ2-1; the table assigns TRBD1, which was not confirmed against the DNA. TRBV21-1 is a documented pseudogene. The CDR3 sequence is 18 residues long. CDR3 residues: CASSKEGGQTGLYNEQFF. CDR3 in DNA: TGTGCCAGCAGCAAAGAGGGGGGACAGACTGGTCTTTACAATGAGCAGTTCTTC.

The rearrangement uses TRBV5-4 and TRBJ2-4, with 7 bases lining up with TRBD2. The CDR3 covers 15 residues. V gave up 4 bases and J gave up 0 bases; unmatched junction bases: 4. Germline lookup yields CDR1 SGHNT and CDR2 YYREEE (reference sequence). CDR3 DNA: TGTGCCAGCAGCCCTAGCGGCCTAGCCAAAAACATTCAGTACTTC. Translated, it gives CASSPSGLAKNIQYF.

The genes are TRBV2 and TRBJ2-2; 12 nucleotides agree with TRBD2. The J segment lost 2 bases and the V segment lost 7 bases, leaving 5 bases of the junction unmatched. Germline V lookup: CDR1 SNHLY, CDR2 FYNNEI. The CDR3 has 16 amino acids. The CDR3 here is CASISSGGENTGELFF. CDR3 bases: TGTGCCAGCATTTCTAGCGGGGGGGAAAACACCGGGGAGCTGTTTTTT.

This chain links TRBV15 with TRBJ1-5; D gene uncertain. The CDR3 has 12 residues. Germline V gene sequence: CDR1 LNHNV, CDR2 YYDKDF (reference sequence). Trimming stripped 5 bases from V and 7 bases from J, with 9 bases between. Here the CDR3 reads CATSGWRQPQHF. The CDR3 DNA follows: TGTGCCACCAGCGGGTGGAGGCAGCCCCAGCATTTT.

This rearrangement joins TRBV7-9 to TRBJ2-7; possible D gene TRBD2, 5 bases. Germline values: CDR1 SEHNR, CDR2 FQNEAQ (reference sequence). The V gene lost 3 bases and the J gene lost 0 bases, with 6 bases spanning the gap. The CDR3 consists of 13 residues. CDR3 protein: CASSLGDSYEQYF. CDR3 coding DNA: TGTGCCAGCAGCTTGGGAGACTCCTACGAGCAGTACTTC.

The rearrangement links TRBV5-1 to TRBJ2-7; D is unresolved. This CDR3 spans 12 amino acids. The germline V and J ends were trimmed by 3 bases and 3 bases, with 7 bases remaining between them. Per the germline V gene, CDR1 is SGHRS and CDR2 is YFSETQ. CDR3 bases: TGCGCCAGCAGCTCGAACGGCTACGAGCAGTACTTC. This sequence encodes CASSSNGYEQYF.

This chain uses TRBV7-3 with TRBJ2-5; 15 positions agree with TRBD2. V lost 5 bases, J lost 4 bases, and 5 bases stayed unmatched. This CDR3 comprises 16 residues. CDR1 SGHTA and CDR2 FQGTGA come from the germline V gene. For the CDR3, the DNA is TGTGCCAGCAGCCGGGGACTAGCGGGGGGCCGAGAGACCCAGTACTTC. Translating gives CASSRGLAGGRETQYF. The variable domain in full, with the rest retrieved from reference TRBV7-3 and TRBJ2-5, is GAGVSQTPSNKVTEKGKYVELRCDPISGHTALYWYRQSLGQGPEFLIYFQGTGAADDSGLPNDRFFAVRPEGSVSTLKIQRTERGDSAVYLCASSRGLAGGRETQYFGPGTRLLVL.

CDR3 in amino acids: CASSLPGVQETQYF. As DNA, the CDR3 is TGTGCCAGCAGTCTCCCAGGGGTCCAAGAGACCCAGTACTTC. The V and J genes are TRBV25-1 and TRBJ2-5; weak D call: TRBD1 (6 bases). Trimming took off 5 bases at V and 1 base at J, with 11 bases between the two ends. CDR3 length equals 14 residues. From germline, CDR1 is MGHDK and CDR2 SYGVNS.

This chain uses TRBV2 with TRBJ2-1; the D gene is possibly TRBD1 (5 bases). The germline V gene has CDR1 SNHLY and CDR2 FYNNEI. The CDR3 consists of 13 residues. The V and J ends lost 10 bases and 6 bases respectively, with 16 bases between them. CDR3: CATKGWGGNEQFF. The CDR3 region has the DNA TGTGCCACAAAAGGGTGGGGCGGCAATGAGCAGTTCTTC.

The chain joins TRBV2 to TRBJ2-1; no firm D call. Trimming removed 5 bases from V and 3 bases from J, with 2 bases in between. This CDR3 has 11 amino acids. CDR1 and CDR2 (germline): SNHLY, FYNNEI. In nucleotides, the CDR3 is TGTGCCAGCAGTCTCTACAATGAGCAGTTCTTC. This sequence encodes CASSLYNEQFF.

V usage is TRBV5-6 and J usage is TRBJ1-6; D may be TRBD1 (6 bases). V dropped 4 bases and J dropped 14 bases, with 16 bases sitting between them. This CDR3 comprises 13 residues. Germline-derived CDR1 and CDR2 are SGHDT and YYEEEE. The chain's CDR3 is CASSQTGWETLHF. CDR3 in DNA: TGTGCCAGCAGCCAAACAGGGTGGGAAACCCTCCACTTT.

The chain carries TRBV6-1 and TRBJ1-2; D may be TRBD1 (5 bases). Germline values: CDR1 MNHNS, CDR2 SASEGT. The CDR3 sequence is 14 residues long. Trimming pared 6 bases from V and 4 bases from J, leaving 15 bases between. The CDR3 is CASRKTEAGYGYTF. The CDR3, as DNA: TGTGCCAGCAGGAAGACAGAGGCTGGCTATGGCTACACCTTC.

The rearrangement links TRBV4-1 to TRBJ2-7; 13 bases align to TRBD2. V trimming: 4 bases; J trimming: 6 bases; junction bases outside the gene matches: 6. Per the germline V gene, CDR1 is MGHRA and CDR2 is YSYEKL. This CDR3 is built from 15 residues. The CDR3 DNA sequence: TGCGCCAGCAGCCTGCCGGGACTAGCGGGGAGCGAGCAGTACTTC. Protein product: CASSLPGLAGSEQYF.

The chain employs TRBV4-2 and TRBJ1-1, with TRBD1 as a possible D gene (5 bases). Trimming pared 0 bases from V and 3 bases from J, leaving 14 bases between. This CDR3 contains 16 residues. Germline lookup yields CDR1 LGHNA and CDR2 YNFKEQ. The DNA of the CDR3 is TGTGCCAGCAGCCAAGATATCGGAGTAGGGGACACTGAAGCTTTCTTT. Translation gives CASSQDIGVGDTEAFF.

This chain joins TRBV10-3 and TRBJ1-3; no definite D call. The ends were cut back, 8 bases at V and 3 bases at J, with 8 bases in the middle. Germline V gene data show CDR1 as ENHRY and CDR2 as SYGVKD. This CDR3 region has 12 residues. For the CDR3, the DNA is TGTGCCATCGATACTTATGGAAACACCATATATTTT. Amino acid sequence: CAIDTYGNTIYF.

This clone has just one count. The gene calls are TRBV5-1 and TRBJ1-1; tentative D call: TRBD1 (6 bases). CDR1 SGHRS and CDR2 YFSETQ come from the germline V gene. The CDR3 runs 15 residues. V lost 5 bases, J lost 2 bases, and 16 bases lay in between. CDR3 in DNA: TGCGCCAGCAGACGAGGACAGCCCGTAAACACTGAAGCTTTCTTT. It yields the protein CASRRGQPVNTEAFF. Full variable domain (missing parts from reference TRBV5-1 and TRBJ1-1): KAGVTQTPRYLIKTRGQQVTLSCSPISGHRSVSWYQQTPGQGLQFLFEYFSETQRNKGNFPGRFSGRQFSNSRSEMNVSTLELGDSALYLCASRRGQPVNTEAFFGQGTRLTVV.

The CDR3 DNA reads as TGCAGCGCCTCTTTAACTAATGAAAAACTGTTTTTT. Its translation is CSASLTNEKLFF. The chain employs TRBV29-1 and TRBJ1-4, with D unclear. The germline V gene encodes CDR1 SQVTM and CDR2 ANQGSEA. Trimming took off 7 bases at V and 1 base at J, with 7 bases between the two ends. The CDR3 loop spans 12 amino acids.

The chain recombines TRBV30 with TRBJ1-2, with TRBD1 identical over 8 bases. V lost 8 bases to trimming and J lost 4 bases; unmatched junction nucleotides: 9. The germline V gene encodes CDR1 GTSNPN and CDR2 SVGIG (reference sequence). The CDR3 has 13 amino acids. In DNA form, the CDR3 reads TGTGCCGGTACAGGGGGTCGAGGCTATGGCTACACCTTC. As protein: CAGTGGRGYGYTF.

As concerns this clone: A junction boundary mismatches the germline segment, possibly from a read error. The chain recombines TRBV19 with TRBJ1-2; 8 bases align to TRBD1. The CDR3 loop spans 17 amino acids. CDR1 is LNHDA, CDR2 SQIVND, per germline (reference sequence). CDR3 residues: CDSSATWTGKANYGYTF. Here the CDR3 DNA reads TGTGACAGTAGTGCGACTTGGACAGGGAAAGCTAACTATGGCTACACCTTC.

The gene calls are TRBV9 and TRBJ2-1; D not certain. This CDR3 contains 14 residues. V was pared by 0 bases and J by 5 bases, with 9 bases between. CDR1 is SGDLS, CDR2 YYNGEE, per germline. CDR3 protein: CASSVEQTNNEQFF. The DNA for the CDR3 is TGTGCCAGCAGCGTAGAACAGACGAACAATGAGCAGTTCTTC.

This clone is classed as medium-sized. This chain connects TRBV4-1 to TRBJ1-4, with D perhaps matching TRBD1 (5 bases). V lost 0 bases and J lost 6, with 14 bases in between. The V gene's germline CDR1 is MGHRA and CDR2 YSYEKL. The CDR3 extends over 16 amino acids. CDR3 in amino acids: CASSQDLAGLDEKLFF. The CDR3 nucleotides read TGCGCCAGCAGCCAAGATCTTGCGGGACTGGATGAAAAACTGTTTTTT.

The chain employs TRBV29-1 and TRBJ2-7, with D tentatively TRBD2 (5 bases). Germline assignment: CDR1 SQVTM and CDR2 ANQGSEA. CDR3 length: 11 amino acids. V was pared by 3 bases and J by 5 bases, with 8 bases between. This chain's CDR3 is CSVDGGDEQYF. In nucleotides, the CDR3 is TGCAGCGTTGACGGAGGAGACGAGCAGTACTTC.

CDR3 nucleotides: TGTGCCAGCAGTTACGGCCGGGACAGGGTCCACGAGCAGTACTTC. Residues: CASSYGRDRVHEQYF. The chain links TRBV6-5 to TRBJ2-7, with TRBD1 matching over 9 bases. The V gene end was trimmed by 2 bases and the J gene end by 5 bases; junction bases not matched to a gene: 7. Germline V gene lookup returns CDR1 MNHEY and CDR2 SVGAGI. There are 15 residues in the CDR3.

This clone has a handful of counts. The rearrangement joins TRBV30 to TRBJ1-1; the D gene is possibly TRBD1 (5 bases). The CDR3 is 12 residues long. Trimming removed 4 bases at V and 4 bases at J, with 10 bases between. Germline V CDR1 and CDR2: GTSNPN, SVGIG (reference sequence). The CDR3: CAWTIGGTEAFF. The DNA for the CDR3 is TGTGCCTGGACCATCGGGGGCACTGAAGCTTTCTTT. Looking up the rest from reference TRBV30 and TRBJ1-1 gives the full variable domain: SQTIHQWPATLVQPVGSPLSLECTVEGTSNPNLYWYRQAAGRGLQLLFYSVGIGQISSEVPQNLSASRPQDRQFILSSKKLLLSDSGFYLCAWTIGGTEAFFGQGTRLTVV.

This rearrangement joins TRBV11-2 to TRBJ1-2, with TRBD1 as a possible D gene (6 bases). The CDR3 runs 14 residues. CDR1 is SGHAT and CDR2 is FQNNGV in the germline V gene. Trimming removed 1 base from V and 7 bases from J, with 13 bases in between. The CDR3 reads CASSLGLGAIGYTF. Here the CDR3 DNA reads TGTGCCAGCAGCTTAGGCCTGGGGGCAATTGGCTACACCTTC. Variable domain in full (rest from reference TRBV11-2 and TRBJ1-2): EAGVAQSPRYKIIEKRQSVAFWCNPISGHATLYWYQQILGQGPKLLIQFQNNGVVDDSQLPKDRFSAERLKGVDSTLKIQPAKLEDSAVYLCASSLGLGAIGYTFGSGTRLTVV.

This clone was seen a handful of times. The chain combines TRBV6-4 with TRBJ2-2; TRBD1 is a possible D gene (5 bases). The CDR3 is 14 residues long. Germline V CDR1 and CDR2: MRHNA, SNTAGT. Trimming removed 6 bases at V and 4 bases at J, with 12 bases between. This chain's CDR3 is CASRHSTATGELFF. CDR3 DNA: TGTGCCAGCAGGCATTCGACAGCCACCGGGGAGCTGTTTTTT.

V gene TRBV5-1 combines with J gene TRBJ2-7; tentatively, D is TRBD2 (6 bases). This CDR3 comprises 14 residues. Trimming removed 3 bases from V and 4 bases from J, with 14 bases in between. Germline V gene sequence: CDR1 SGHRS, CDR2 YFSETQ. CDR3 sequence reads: CASSSGGARYEQYF. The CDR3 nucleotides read TGCGCCAGCAGCTCCGGCGGGGCTCGATACGAGCAGTACTTC.